This T cell receptor beta chain was retrieved from a study of T cells after yellow fever vaccination. TCRdb re-analysed the 5' RACE reads in MiXCR, keeping a single row per CDR3 protein. Of about 110,000 distinct CDR3 sequences in the sample, 8.4% were seen once. On this clonotype: Antigen: not known.

Findings of the study overall: Booster sampling recovered most clones from primary vaccination (under 98% CD4, roughly 88% CD8). CD4 and CD8 compartments shared a small share of clonotypes.

The CDR3 loop spans 11 amino acids. Trimming took 6 bases from V and 11 from J, leaving 13 bases between them. This specimen was CD8+ T cells sorted from PBMCs, taken 45 days after the yellow fever booster vaccination. The chain carries TRBV12-3 or TRBV12-4 and TRBJ1-1, with unresolved D. This TCR came from a man under 40 who received the YFV17D yellow fever vaccine. The CDR3 spells CASSPGPGAFF. CDR3 coding DNA: TGTGCCAGCAGCCCGGGCCCCGGGGCTTTCTTT.